Each of the 7 T cell receptor beta chains below was sequenced from the same sample in a study of blood T cell repertoires in COVID-19. Libraries were prepared by immunoSEQ multiplex PCR; TCRdb keeps only in-frame clonotypes and omits some of them. The profile shows roughly 180,000 clones, approximately 85% of them singletons. Source material: PBMCs or T cells enriched from blood (not recorded which). The receptor source for this set is a man aged 35-49 years who had recovered from COVID-19.

This chain connects TRBV10-1 to TRBJ2-1; TRBD2 agrees at 14 bases. Germline assignment: CDR1 WNHNN and CDR2 SYGVQD (reference sequence). CDR3 length: 17 residues. Trimming took 6 bases from V and 1 from J; bases not matched to a gene: 5. Here the CDR3 reads CASSPGTSGRSYNEQFF. In DNA form, the CDR3 reads TGCGCCAGCAGCCCCGGGACTAGCGGGAGATCCTACAATGAGCAGTTCTTC.

This clone was detected a few times. V is TRBV18 and J is TRBJ1-2; a possible D gene is TRBD1 (5 bases). Trimming shortened V by 3 bases and J by 1 base, and 12 bases separated the two germline ends. The germline gives CDR1 KGHSH, CDR2 LQKENI. CDR3 length: 15 residues. CDR3 residues: CASSPPGGNNYGYTF. The CDR3 DNA follows: TGTGCCAGCTCACCCCCGGGGGGGAATAACTATGGCTACACCTTC.

This sequence joins TRBV5-8 and TRBJ1-6, with D possibly TRBD1 on 6 matching bases. Germline V gives CDR1 SGHTS, CDR2 YDEGEE. The CDR3 loop spans 14 amino acids. The V and J ends lost 7 bases and 4 bases respectively, with 12 bases between them. The CDR3, as DNA: TGTGCCAGCCCCAGGGACACGTATAATTCACCCCTCCACTTT. Protein product: CASPRDTYNSPLHF.

This clone occurred a few times. The chain employs TRBV2 and TRBJ2-7; TRBD2 matches 13 bases. J lost 3 bases, V lost 7 bases, and 9 bases had no gene match. The germline V gene has CDR1 SNHLY and CDR2 FYNNEI. The CDR3 has 16 residues. CDR3 coding DNA: TGTGCCAGCACCCGGCTGGGACTAGCGGGGAGCTACGAGCAGTACTTC. Protein product: CASTRLGLAGSYEQYF.

This clone was seen a few times. The J gene is TRBJ2-1, the V gene TRBV30; D uncertain. Germline CDR1 is GTSNPN and CDR2 is SVGIG (reference sequence). The V gene lost 0 bases and the J gene lost 0 bases, with 9 bases spanning the gap. The CDR3 length is 15 residues. The CDR3 loop is CAWSVRHSSYNEQFF. CDR3 in DNA: TGTGCCTGGAGTGTCCGACACAGCTCCTACAATGAGCAGTTCTTC.

V is TRBV9 and J is TRBJ2-3, with TRBD2 matching 10 bases. Germline CDR1 reads SGDLS; CDR2 reads YYNGEE. The CDR3 length is 16 residues. The V segment lost 0 bases and the J segment 2 bases; nucleotides outside the gene matches: 3. CDR3: CASSVGTSGNTDTQYF. Here the CDR3 DNA reads TGTGCCAGCAGCGTAGGGACTAGCGGTAACACAGATACGCAGTATTTT.

The chain uses TRBV19 and TRBJ2-1, with D perhaps matching TRBD2 (6 bases). CDR1 is LNHDA, CDR2 SQIVND, per germline (reference sequence). The CDR3 runs 16 residues. V gave up 7 bases and J gave up 8 bases, with 24 bases separating them. The CDR3 loop reads CASTKSSGTESYEQFF. The CDR3 DNA is TGTGCCAGTACCAAGAGTTCCGGGACTGAGTCCTATGAGCAGTTCTTC.